Listed below are T cell receptor beta chains from one sample, sequenced in a study of regulatory T cells in long-lasting Graves disease. MiXCR was run by TCRdb on the multiplex PCR reads, yielding one entry per CDR3 protein. The data hold roughly 350,000 distinct CDR3 sequences, with about a sixth observed a single time. Another study also made use of these data, one on T cells in Graves' hyperthyroidism and ophthalmopathy.

The starting material was peripheral blood mononuclear cells (PBMCs), obtained at new diagnosis, from a patient treated with antithyroid drugs. The receptors stem from a man between 35 and 55 years old with Graves disease. Each CDR3 is given with its conserved first and last residue. The order of the fields is CDR3 DNA, CDR3 protein, V gene, J gene, clone size, D gene. D genes are given only for firm matches. Part of the rows lack a size; the others show once, few, many or a class for expanded clones.

TGTGCCAGCAGCAAGGGACAGGACTCAACTAATGAAAAACTGTTTTTT	CASSKGQDSTNEKLFF	TRBV5-8	TRBJ1-4	many	TRBD1
TGTGCCATTACAACAGGGGGGTACGAGCAGTACTTC	CAITTGGYEQYF	TRBV7-2	TRBJ2-7	few	TRBD1
TGTGCCAGCTCTCTTGGAGGGAATCCAGATACGCAGTATTTT	CASSLGGNPDTQYF	TRBV5-5	TRBJ2-3	NA	NA
TGCGCCAGCAGCTCATGGGGACTAGCGGGGGCCGAAACATACAGTGAGCAGTTCTTC	CASSSWGLAGAETYSEQFF	TRBV5-1	TRBJ2-1	NA	TRBD2
TGTGCCAGTAGTAGGCGCACGGCTGAAGCTTTCTTT	CASSRRTAEAFF	TRBV19	TRBJ1-1	NA	NA
TGTGCCAGCAGTCTCGGTGGGGGCTCCAAGTATGGGACCCAGTACTTC	CASSLGGGSKYGTQYF	TRBV12-3/TRBV12-4	TRBJ2-5	many	NA
TGTGCCAGCAGCCGGGACCGGACTAGTGAAAAACTGTTTTTT	CASSRDRTSEKLFF	TRBV12-3/TRBV12-4	TRBJ1-4	few	NA
TGTGCCAGCAGTGAGAACAGGGGATTCCATCAGCCCCAGCATTTT	CASSENRGFHQPQHF	TRBV2	TRBJ1-5	many	TRBD1
TGTGCCAGCAGTTCTGCATTTGGCGGTAGCACAGATACGCAGTATTTT	CASSSAFGGSTDTQYF	TRBV7-2	TRBJ2-3	many	NA
TGCAGTGTCAGGGGAGCAGGGTCGAACACCGGGGAGCTGTTTTTT	CSVRGAGSNTGELFF	TRBV20-1	TRBJ2-2	few	NA
TGTGCCAGCAGTTTAGGAAGACAGGAGAACACTGAAGCTTTCTTT	CASSLGRQENTEAFF	TRBV12-3/TRBV12-4	TRBJ1-1	many	NA
TGTGCCAGCAGTACCTCGTACGCCGTCTCCTACGAGCAGTACTTC	CASSTSYAVSYEQYF	TRBV27	TRBJ2-7	many	NA
TGTGCCAGCAGTGAAGAGCAGTGGTACAATGAGCAGTTCTTC	CASSEEQWYNEQFF	TRBV6-1	TRBJ2-1	few	NA
TGTGCCAGCAGCGTAGGCCGAGCCACTGAAGCTTTCTTT	CASSVGRATEAFF	TRBV9	TRBJ1-1	many	NA
TGTGCCACCAGTGATCCAGGGGTAGATAGGCAAGAGACCCAGTACTTC	CATSDPGVDRQETQYF	TRBV24-1	TRBJ2-5	many	NA
TGTGCCAGCAGTTTTAGGGACAGAAATAATTCACCCCTCCACTTT	CASSFRDRNNSPLHF	TRBV27	TRBJ1-6	NA	TRBD1
TGTGCCAGCAGTTTAGCGGGACAGGGTTCGGATACGCAGTATTTT	CASSLAGQGSDTQYF	TRBV28	TRBJ2-3	few	TRBD1
TGTGCCAGCAGCAGGAATCGGGGGGGGAACACCGGGGAGCTGTTTTTT	CASSRNRGGNTGELFF	TRBV6-1	TRBJ2-2	NA	TRBD2
TGTGCCAGCAGTCCCGGGTCCTATCAGCCCCAGCATTTT	CASSPGSYQPQHF	TRBV2	TRBJ1-5	many	NA
TGTGCCAGCAGCTCTTCCGGGACATCGGAGACCCAGTACTTC	CASSSSGTSETQYF	TRBV5-4	TRBJ2-5	once	NA
TGTGCCAGCAGGATCGGCGAAACCTACAATGAGCAGTTCTTC	CASRIGETYNEQFF	TRBV5-4	TRBJ2-1	NA	NA
TGCAGTGCGCCGGGACAGTCTCAAGAGACCCAGTACTTC	CSAPGQSQETQYF	TRBV20-1	TRBJ2-5	many	TRBD1
TGCGCCAGCAGCTTGGTAGAGGGCCCAGGGTCCCACAATGAGCAGTTCTTC	CASSLVEGPGSHNEQFF	TRBV5-1	TRBJ2-1	many	NA
TGTGCCAGCAGGTCGGGGACCCACTCCCCCCTCGAGCAGTACTTC	CASRSGTHSPLEQYF	TRBV27	TRBJ2-7	many	NA
TGTGCCAGCAGCTTAAGACAGACTACGGGGGGCTACACCTTC	CASSLRQTTGGYTF	TRBV7-2	TRBJ1-2	NA	NA
TGCGCCAGCAGCCCTTCCACAGGGCTGGGAAACATTCAGTACTTC	CASSPSTGLGNIQYF	TRBV5-1	TRBJ2-4	many	NA
TGTGCCAGCAGTAAAGCGACGGAAACCGGGGGAGCTTTCTTT	CASSKATETGGAFF	TRBV6-1	TRBJ1-1	many	NA
TGCAGCGTTGCGGAGCTCCAGGGTCTCGAGCAGTACTTC	CSVAELQGLEQYF	TRBV29-1	TRBJ2-7	few	NA
TGCGCACCCAATAGCGGGGGATACAATGAGCAGTTCTTC	CAPNSGGYNEQFF	TRBV20-1	TRBJ2-1	many	TRBD2
TGTGCCAGCAGCCAAGGGTCAGGGCAGTATTCACCCCTCCACTTT	CASSQGSGQYSPLHF	TRBV3-1	TRBJ1-6	few	NA